Described below is a single T cell receptor beta chain sequence and its context. What it recognizes is unknown. These data come from a study of OX40 agonist ivuxolimab in advanced cancers. The wider study: Patients received the agonistic anti-OX40 (CD134) antibody ivuxolimab. Patients assigned to dose escalation were diagnosed with hepatocellular carcinoma, melanoma, renal cell or head and neck cancer. Allowance was made for prior anti-PD-1, anti-PD-L1 or anti-CTLA-4 therapy, and 40% had some.

Broader study findings: It was also the case that some nonresponders had low normalized T-cell clonal expansion.

TCRdb's copy holds only in-frame clones and misses some; the assay was immunoSEQ multiplex PCR. The repertoire includes tens of thousands of clones, about 85% of them detected once, and 0.53% sits in the top ten. This TCR was recovered from an adult with an advanced solid tumor such as melanoma, head and neck, liver or kidney cancer. The sample was CD4+ or CD8+ T cells sorted from blood, taken in a trial of the OX40 agonist ivuxolimab.

This chain's CDR3 is CSVEGGPHFGAKNIQYF. In nucleotides, the CDR3 is TGCAGCGTTGAAGGTGGCCCTCACTTCGGAGCCAAAAACATTCAGTACTTC. The chain is built from TRBV29-1 and TRBJ2-4, with D uncertain. In germline, CDR1 is SQVTM, CDR2 ANQGSEA. The CDR3 has 17 amino acids. The V end was cut by 1 base, the J end by 0 bases, with 16 bases between.